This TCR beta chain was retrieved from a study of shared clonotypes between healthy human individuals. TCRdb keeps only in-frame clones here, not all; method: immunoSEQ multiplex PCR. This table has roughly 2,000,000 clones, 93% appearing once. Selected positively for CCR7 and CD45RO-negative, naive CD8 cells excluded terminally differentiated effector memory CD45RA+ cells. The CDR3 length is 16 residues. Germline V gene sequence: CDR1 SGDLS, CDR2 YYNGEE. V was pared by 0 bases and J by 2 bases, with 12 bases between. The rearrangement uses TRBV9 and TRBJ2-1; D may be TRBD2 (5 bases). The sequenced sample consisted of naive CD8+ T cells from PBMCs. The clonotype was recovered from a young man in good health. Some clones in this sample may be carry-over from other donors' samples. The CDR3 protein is CASSVVPGKTYNEQFF. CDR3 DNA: TGTGCCAGCAGCGTAGTCCCGGGGAAGACCTACAATGAGCAGTTCTTC.